This T cell receptor beta chain was found in a study of T cell changes during pregnancy in multiple sclerosis. Assay: immunoSEQ multiplex PCR; the TCRdb copy retains only in-frame clones and omits some. The data hold approximately 58,000 clones, with roughly 89% observed a single time. This clone was seen a single time. The receptor was derived from a female donor with multiple sclerosis, enrolled in a pregnancy study. This specimen was peripheral blood, taken in the second trimester of pregnancy.

CDR3 nucleotide sequence: TGTGCCAGCAGCACTGGACAGGACAATCAGCCCCAGCATTTT. As protein: CASSTGQDNQPQHF. The chain combines TRBV12-1 with TRBJ1-5; the table's D call of TRBD1 was not tested on the DNA. TRBV12-1 is marked as a pseudogene. The CDR3 loop spans 14 amino acids.